This T cell receptor beta chain was sequenced for a study of blood T cell repertoires in COVID-19. Only in-frame clones appear in the TCRdb table, and some are missing; sequencing was by immunoSEQ multiplex PCR. Of fewer than 150,000 clones in the sample, 85% to 90% were seen once. Germline CDR1 reads MNHEY; CDR2 reads SMNVEV (reference sequence). CDR3 length: 14 residues. V shed 5 bases, J shed 3 bases, and the junction held 5 bases outside the gene matches. This sequence joins TRBV27 and TRBJ1-2; 8 bases are a match to TRBD1. The sequence came from an older man who had recovered from COVID-19. The sample taken for sequencing was peripheral blood. The CDR3 DNA is TGTGCCAGCAGTCTGGACAGGGTAGACTATGGCTACACCTTC. Translation gives CASSLDRVDYGYTF.